The rows below give T cell receptor beta chains drawn from one sample of a study of cytomegalovirus exposure and HLA in healthy donors. Sequencing was performed with immunoSEQ multiplex PCR; in TCRdb, only in-frame clones are kept and a portion is missing. The sample shows about 210,000 clones, over 60% of them seen only once. Sequencing input: PBMCs. These TCRs come from a male donor in good health and CMV-seronegative. The CDR3 runs from the conserved cysteine through the conserved F or W. Fields, in order: clone size, D gene, J gene, V gene, CDR3 protein, CDR3 DNA. The D gene is left open where the match is weak. Size tells how often a clone was seen (once, few, many) or the class of an expanded clone, and some rows leave it out.

. . TRBJ2-1 TRBV18 CASSLNLEGNEQFF TGTGCCAGCTCACTCAACCTCGAGGGCAATGAGCAGTTCTTC
. TRBD1 TRBJ2-2 TRBV7-2 CASAWTGTTGELFF TGTGCCAGTGCGTGGACAGGGACGACCGGGGAGCTGTTTTTT
. . TRBJ2-6 TRBV21-1 CASSSPGTGGTGANVLTF TGTGCCAGCAGCTCCCCCGGGACAGGGGGGACTGGGGCCAACGTCCTGACTTTC
. . TRBJ1-3 TRBV7-9 CASSLARTEVIYF TGTGCCAGCAGCTTAGCCCGGACGGAGGTCATATATTTT
. . TRBJ2-3 TRBV5-1 CASSFLDHGADTQYF TGCGCCAGCAGCTTTCTTGATCATGGAGCAGATACGCAGTATTTT
. . TRBJ1-5 TRBV27 CASSTKTAPSNQPQHF TGTGCCAGCAGTACGAAGACAGCACCTAGCAATCAGCCCCAGCATTTT
. . TRBJ1-2 TRBV10-3 CAISELDRDYGYTF TGTGCCATCAGTGAGTTAGACAGAGACTATGGCTACACCTTC
. TRBD2 TRBJ2-3 TRBV9 CASSATSGTAADTQYF TGTGCCAGCAGCGCGACTAGCGGGACCGCCGCAGATACGCAGTATTTT
. . TRBJ2-7 TRBV18 CASSPGGYYEQYF TGTGCCAGCTCACCAGGGGGCTATTACGAGCAGTACTTC
. TRBD2 TRBJ2-7 TRBV19 CASSTTSGGTYEQYF TGTGCCAGTAGTACGACTAGCGGGGGAACCTACGAGCAGTACTTC
. . TRBJ2-3 TRBV7-2 CASSPPTGSVGADTQYF TGTGCCAGCAGCCCCCCCACAGGGTCCGTGGGCGCAGATACGCAGTATTTT
. . TRBJ1-2 TRBV27 CASSLLTGNDYGYTF TGTGCCAGCAGTTTGCTGACGGGGAACGACTATGGCTACACCTTC
once TRBD1 TRBJ2-4 TRBV4-2 CASSQEGRQGWTKNIQYF TGTGCCAGCAGCCAAGAAGGGCGACAGGGCTGGACCAAAAACATTCAGTACTTC
few TRBD2 TRBJ2-7 TRBV6-6 CASSSREGPEQYF TGTGCCAGCAGTTCCCGGGAGGGCCCCGAGCAGTACTTC
. TRBD1 TRBJ2-5 TRBV29-1 CSVEFWTGGETQYF TGCAGCGTTGAATTTTGGACAGGGGGAGAGACCCAGTACTTC
few TRBD1 TRBJ2-1 TRBV5-6 CASSADRGSYNEQFF TGTGCCAGCAGCGCTGACAGGGGGTCCTACAATGAGCAGTTCTTC
. . TRBJ2-7 TRBV6-5 CASSYRPGASHEQYF TGTGCCAGCAGTTACCGTCCAGGGGCTTCCCACGAGCAGTACTTC
few TRBD1 TRBJ1-3 TRBV7-9 CSSSQSRQGRSGNTIYF TGTTCCAGCAGCCAATCCCGACAGGGTCGCTCTGGAAACACCATATATTTT
. . TRBJ2-2 TRBV7-2 CASSFHGELFF TGTGCCAGCAGCTTCCACGGGGAGCTGTTTTTT
. TRBD2 TRBJ2-1 TRBV2 CASSEGTSPYNEQFF TGTGCCAGCAGTGAGGGGACTAGCCCCTACAATGAGCAGTTCTTC
. . TRBJ1-1 TRBV5-1 CASRLTGNTEAFF TGCGCCAGCAGACTCACGGGTAACACTGAAGCTTTCTTT
. TRBD1 TRBJ2-6 TRBV5-8 CASSDPQGALTGANVLTF TGTGCCAGCAGCGACCCCCAGGGGGCGCTTACCGGGGCCAACGTCCTGACTTTC
few TRBD1 TRBJ2-1 TRBV28 CASSPDRASEQFF TGTGCCAGCAGCCCGGACAGGGCCAGTGAGCAGTTCTTC
few TRBD1 TRBJ2-3 TRBV6-1 CASSTDRVSSDTQYF TGTGCCAGCAGTACGGACAGGGTATCGTCAGATACGCAGTATTTT
. TRBD2 TRBJ2-3 TRBV6-6 CASKTSGLSTDTQYF TGTGCCAGCAAGACTAGCGGGTTGAGCACAGATACGCAGTATTTT
. . TRBJ1-5 TRBV19 CASSIQGKGNQPQHF TGTGCCAGTAGTATACAGGGGAAGGGCAATCAGCCCCAGCATTTT
. TRBD2 TRBJ2-4 TRBV9 CASSVASGNIQYF TGTGCCAGCAGCGTAGCTAGCGGAAACATTCAGTACTTC
. TRBD2 TRBJ2-3 TRBV4-3 CASSLNPFSGGVDTQYF TGCGCCAGCAGCCTAAATCCCTTCAGCGGGGGGGTCGATACGCAGTATTTT
. . TRBJ2-1 TRBV6-5 CASGTPGGGNEQFF TGTGCCAGCGGAACCCCGGGGGGCGGCAATGAGCAGTTCTTC
few . TRBJ1-1 TRBV7-2 CASSLGGGGTEAFF TGTGCCAGCAGCTTAGGGGGAGGGGGCACTGAAGCTTTCTTT
few TRBD2 TRBJ2-1 TRBV7-3 CASSASGSSNNEQFF TGTGCCAGCAGCGCTAGCGGGAGCTCGAACAATGAGCAGTTCTTC
. . TRBJ2-5 TRBV20-1 CSQRTQETQYF TGCAGTCAGCGTACCCAAGAGACCCAGTACTTC
. . TRBJ2-7 TRBV15 CATSSGRKGEQYF TGTGCCACCAGCAGTGGGAGAAAGGGCGAGCAGTACTTC
. TRBD2 TRBJ2-1 TRBV2 CASSEMVASGRAINNEQFF TGTGCCAGCAGTGAAATGGTGGCTAGCGGGAGGGCCATAAACAATGAGCAGTTCTTC
. TRBD2 TRBJ2-3 TRBV7-3 CASSFLGTSSADTQYF TGTGCCAGCAGCTTCTTAGGGACTAGTTCCGCGGATACGCAGTATTTT
. TRBD2 TRBJ2-5 TRBV7-3 CASSWTSGSETQYF TGTGCCAGCAGCTGGACTAGCGGGAGTGAGACCCAGTACTTC
. TRBD1 TRBJ1-4 TRBV5-8 CASSLVGGVEKLFF TGTGCCAGCAGCTTGGTAGGGGGCGTTGAAAAACTGTTTTTT
few . TRBJ2-7 TRBV5-4 CASSLALDEQYF TGTGCCAGCAGCTTGGCCCTCGACGAGCAGTACTTC
. . TRBJ2-5 TRBV27 CASSWGAGAETQYF TGTGCCAGCAGTTGGGGGGCGGGAGCGGAGACCCAGTACTTC
once . TRBJ2-1 TRBV19 CASSIVEVTYNEQFF TGTGCCAGTAGTATAGTTGAGGTAACCTACAATGAGCAGTTCTTC
. TRBD1 TRBJ1-2 TRBV7-2 CASSAPGGYGYTF TGTGCCAGCAGCGCTCCAGGGGGGTATGGCTACACCTTC
. TRBD1 TRBJ2-3 TRBV5-6 CASSLIGQGDDTQYF TGTGCCAGCAGCTTAATAGGACAGGGGGATGATACGCAGTATTTT
. . TRBJ2-7 TRBV19 CASSIAGGTYEQYF TGTGCCAGTAGTATAGCTGGCGGAACCTACGAGCAGTACTTC
. . TRBJ2-3 TRBV15 CATSRAGVEDTQYF TGTGCCACCAGCAGAGCGGGGGTGGAAGATACGCAGTATTTT
. TRBD2 TRBJ2-3 TRBV2 CASKASGGADTQYF TGTGCCAGCAAGGCTAGCGGGGGGGCAGATACGCAGTATTTT
. . TRBJ2-1 TRBV7-9 CASSLGGGNEQFF TGTGCCAGCAGCTTAGGAGGGGGTAATGAGCAGTTCTTC
. TRBD1 TRBJ2-2 TRBV5-1 CASSLAVGQVAGELFF TGCGCCAGCAGCTTGGCCGTCGGACAGGTGGCCGGGGAGCTGTTTTTT
once TRBD2 TRBJ2-2 TRBV5-1 CASSLVAGGRTGELFF TGCGCCAGCAGCTTGGTAGCGGGGGGGCGAACCGGGGAGCTGTTTTTT
. TRBD1 TRBJ2-5 TRBV7-3 CASSSRQGSRAHQETQYF TGTGCCAGCAGCTCGCGACAGGGTAGCAGGGCCCACCAAGAGACCCAGTACTTC
. . TRBJ1-1 TRBV5-4 CASSLQGTHTEAFF TGTGCCAGCAGCTTGCAGGGGACCCACACTGAAGCTTTCTTT
. TRBD2 TRBJ2-3 TRBV27 CASSILAGTDTQYF TGTGCCAGCAGTATACTAGCGGGCACAGATACGCAGTATTTT
. . TRBJ1-3 TRBV21-1 CASSKDRGPGNTIYF TGTGCCAGCAGCAAAGACAGGGGGCCCGGAAACACCATATATTTT
few . TRBJ1-2 TRBV18 CASSPVQGNYGYTF TGTGCCAGCTCACCGGTTCAGGGGAACTATGGCTACACCTTC
few TRBD1 TRBJ2-1 TRBV10-3 CAISGAPGQVYNEQFF TGTGCCATCAGTGGCGCCCCGGGACAGGTTTACAATGAGCAGTTCTTC